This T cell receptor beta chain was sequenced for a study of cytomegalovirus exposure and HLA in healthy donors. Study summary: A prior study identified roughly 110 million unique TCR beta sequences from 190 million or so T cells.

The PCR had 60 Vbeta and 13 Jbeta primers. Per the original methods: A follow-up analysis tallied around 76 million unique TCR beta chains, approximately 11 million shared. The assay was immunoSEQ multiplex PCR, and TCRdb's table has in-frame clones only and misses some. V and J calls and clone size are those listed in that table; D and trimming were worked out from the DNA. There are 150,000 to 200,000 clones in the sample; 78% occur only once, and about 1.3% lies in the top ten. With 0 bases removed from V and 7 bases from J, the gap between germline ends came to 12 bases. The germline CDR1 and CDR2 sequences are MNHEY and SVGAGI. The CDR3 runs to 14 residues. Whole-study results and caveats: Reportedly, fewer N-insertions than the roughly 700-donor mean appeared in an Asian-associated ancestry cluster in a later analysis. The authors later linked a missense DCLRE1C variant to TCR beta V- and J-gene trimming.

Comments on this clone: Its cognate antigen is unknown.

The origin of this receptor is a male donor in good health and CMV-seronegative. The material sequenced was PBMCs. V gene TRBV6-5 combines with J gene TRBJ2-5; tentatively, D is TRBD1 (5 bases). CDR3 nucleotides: TGTGCCAGCAGTTACTCGAAGCAAGGGGCGACCCAGTACTTC. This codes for CASSYSKQGATQYF.